One sample yielded the 21 T cell receptor beta chains listed below, sequenced in a study of CD8 T cells in Susac syndrome. With random hexamers, roughly 0.45 to 1 ug RNA was reverse transcribed. MiXCR, run by TCRdb on the immunoSEQ multiplex PCR reads, gives a single entry per CDR3 protein. Of some 120,000 distinct CDR3 sequences detected, 90% to 95% appear once; the ten largest clones hold 0.095% to 0.1%. Input material: CD4+ T cells from PBMCs. All receptors derive from a human donor in good health.

Remarks on this clonotype: One end of the junction is discordant with germline, which a read error may explain. The chain has TRBV20-1 and TRBJ2-7; tentatively, D is TRBD1 (6 bases). Germline V gives CDR1 DFQATT, CDR2 SNEGSKA (reference sequence). There are 13 residues in the CDR3. The chain's CDR3 is CSARGDKDYEQYF. The CDR3 DNA reads as TGCAGTGCAAGAGGGGACAAAGACTACGAGCAGTACTTC.

This rearrangement joins TRBV27 to TRBJ2-7; the D is unclear. The CDR3 covers 13 residues. Trimming cost V 2 bases and J 0 bases, with 5 bases left between them. In germline, CDR1 is MNHEY, CDR2 SMNVEV (reference sequence). The CDR3: CASSLKSSYEQYF. CDR3 sequence (DNA): TGTGCCAGCAGTTTAAAAAGCTCCTACGAGCAGTACTTC.

The count of this clonotype is one. The chain is built from TRBV23-1 and TRBJ2-7; no definite D call. TRBV23-1 is an ORF; its function is uncertain. V lost 0 bases and J 0 bases, leaving 12 bases between the germline ends. The CDR3 extends over 16 amino acids. The CDR3 is CASSQSTHQRSYEQYF. CDR3 in DNA: TGCGCCAGCAGTCAATCGACACATCAGCGCTCCTACGAGCAGTACTTC.

The rearrangement links TRBV7-9 to TRBJ2-7; 11 bases line up with TRBD2. The CDR3 is 17 amino acids. The germline V gene encodes CDR1 SEHNR and CDR2 FQNEAQ (reference sequence). V trimming: 5 bases; J trimming: 2 bases; junction bases outside the gene matches: 11. The CDR3 DNA sequence: TGTGCCAGCAGCCCCACGCAGTCACTAGCGGGGGCCTACGAGCAGTACTTC. Amino acids: CASSPTQSLAGAYEQYF.

This clonotype was found once. The gene calls are TRBV7-3 and TRBJ2-1, with 8 bases identical to TRBD2. The germline CDR1 and CDR2 sequences are SGHTA and FQGTGA. With 0 bases clipped from V and 7 bases from J, the junction kept 5 bases outside the gene matches. This CDR3 is built from 15 residues. The CDR3 spells CASSLTTGGRNEQFF. For the CDR3, the DNA is TGTGCCAGCAGCTTAACAACGGGAGGGAGGAATGAGCAGTTCTTC.

The chain has TRBV27 and TRBJ2-7; D unclear. This CDR3 contains 13 residues. CDR1 is MNHEY, CDR2 SMNVEV, per germline (reference sequence). Between the trimmed V and J ends, which lost 10 bases and 2 bases, there was a span of 15 bases. The CDR3: CATRVAAAYEQYF. CDR3 DNA sequence: TGTGCCACCAGAGTGGCGGCTGCCTACGAGCAGTACTTC.

The genes are TRBV2 and TRBJ2-1; TRBD1 agrees at 7 bases. Germline CDR1 is SNHLY and CDR2 is FYNNEI. The CDR3 has 14 residues. Trimming cost V 3 bases and J 9 bases; bases outside gene matches: 8. CDR3 amino acids: CASSENQGVGEQFF. CDR3 DNA sequence: TGTGCCAGCAGTGAGAATCAGGGGGTCGGTGAGCAGTTCTTC. Complete variable domain (other parts from reference TRBV2 and TRBJ2-1): EPEVTQTPSHQVTQMGQEVILRCVPISNHLYFYWYRQILGQKVEFLVSFYNNEISEKSEIFDDQFSVERPDGSNFTLKIRSTKLEDSAMYFCASSENQGVGEQFFGPGTRLTVL.

The chain combines TRBV6-5 with TRBJ1-3; a possible D gene is TRBD1 (6 bases). The CDR3 runs 14 residues. The ends were cut back, 5 bases at V and 3 bases at J, with 11 bases in the middle. Germline CDR1 is MNHEY and CDR2 is SVGAGI. CDR3 DNA: TGTGCCAGCAGTAACGGGGACATTGGAAACACCATATATTTT. Its translation is CASSNGDIGNTIYF.

The chain employs TRBV28 and TRBJ1-4; no reliable D call. This CDR3 contains 14 residues. V lost 3 bases to trimming and J lost 10 bases, with 15 bases between them. In germline, CDR1 is MDHEN, CDR2 SYDVKM. Written as DNA, the CDR3 is TGTGCCAGCAGTTTTCGGACCCGGTGGGGAAAACTGTTTTTT. Translated: CASSFRTRWGKLFF. The full variable domain, rest sourced from reference TRBV28 and TRBJ1-4, is DVKVTQSSRYLVKRTGEKVFLECVQDMDHENMFWYRQDPGLGLRLIYFSYDVKMKEKGDIPEGYSVSREKKERFSLILESASTNQTSMYLCASSFRTRWGKLFFGSGTQLSVL.

The chain uses TRBV3-1 and TRBJ2-5, with D possibly being TRBD1 (7 bases). Germline CDR1 and CDR2: LGHDT and YNNKEL (reference sequence). The CDR3 loop spans 17 amino acids. V was pared by 0 bases and J by 4 bases, with 18 bases between. The CDR3 DNA reads as TGTGCCAGCAGCCAAGAAGGCCTCCACAGGGGAGGAGAGACCCAGTACTTC. The encoded protein is CASSQEGLHRGGETQYF.

V and J are TRBV20-1 and TRBJ1-1; 10 bases are a match to TRBD1. The CDR3 runs to 16 residues. The ends lost 7 bases at V and 5 bases at J; junction bases unmatched: 16. CDR1 is DFQATT, CDR2 SNEGSKA, per germline (reference sequence). CDR3 bases: TGCAGTGTTCCGACAGGGGGCGCCTCGTGGGGAACTGAAGCTTTCTTT. Protein: CSVPTGGASWGTEAFF.

V usage is TRBV4-2 and J usage is TRBJ1-5; D is uncertain. Looked up from germline, CDR1 is LGHNA and CDR2 is YNFKEQ. This CDR3 is 16 amino acids long. V was cut by 0 bases and J by 0 bases, with 9 bases left in between. For the CDR3, the DNA is TGTGCCAGCAGCCAAGAATCCAGCCGTAGCAATCAGCCCCAGCATTTT. This sequence encodes CASSQESSRSNQPQHF.

The chain is built from TRBV18 and TRBJ2-5; TRBD2 is a possible D gene (5 bases). The V end lost 6 bases, the J end lost 4 bases, and 18 bases lay between the germline ends. This CDR3 region has 15 residues. Germline V CDR1 and CDR2: KGHSH, LQKENI. The CDR3 sequence is CASSPLATIGETQYF. Written as DNA, the CDR3 is TGTGCCAGCTCGCCTCTAGCAACCATAGGAGAGACCCAGTACTTC.

This clonotype occurred once. The chain is built from TRBV6-5 and TRBJ1-2; a weak D match, TRBD1 (6 bases). CDR1 MNHEY and CDR2 SVGAGI come from the germline V gene. V was clipped by 0 bases and J by 8 bases, with 10 bases between them. The CDR3 has 13 amino acids. The CDR3 nucleotides read TGTGCCAGCAGTTACTCGGGGGCTCCAGGCTACACCTTC. The encoded protein is CASSYSGAPGYTF.

This clonotype has a single count. The chain combines TRBV29-1 with TRBJ1-1; possibly TRBD1 for D (6 bases). CDR1 and CDR2 from the germline V gene are SQVTM and ANQGSEA. The germline V and J ends were trimmed by 6 bases and 0 bases, with 8 bases remaining between them. The CDR3 runs 12 residues. The CDR3 region is CSVGGVNTEAFF. The CDR3 bases are TGCAGCGTAGGGGGGGTGAACACTGAAGCTTTCTTT.

The rearrangement links TRBV5-4 to TRBJ2-1; D is possibly TRBD1 or TRBD2 (5 bases each). This CDR3 has 15 amino acids. Germline CDR1 is SGHNT and CDR2 is YYREEE (reference sequence). The V gene lost 0 bases and the J gene lost 2 bases, with 9 bases spanning the gap. CDR3 residues: CASSLEGEPYNEQFF. CDR3 bases: TGTGCCAGCAGCTTGGAAGGGGAGCCCTACAATGAGCAGTTCTTC.

V is TRBV2 and J is TRBJ2-2; 9 positions match TRBD1. The CDR3 covers 15 residues. The V segment lost 3 bases and the J segment 7 bases; nucleotides outside the gene matches: 6. Germline V gives CDR1 SNHLY, CDR2 FYNNEI. CDR3 nucleotide sequence: TGTGCCAGCAGTGAGCGACAGGGGGGTCACGGGGAGCTGTTTTTT. Translating gives CASSERQGGHGELFF.

This rearrangement joins TRBV12-3 or TRBV12-4 to TRBJ2-7; 8 bases agree with TRBD1. V shed 4 bases and J 1 base; nucleotides not matched to a gene: 3. This CDR3 has 14 amino acids. The CDR3 sequence is CASSWRTGSYEQYF. The CDR3 bases are TGTGCCAGCAGTTGGAGGACAGGGTCCTACGAGCAGTACTTC.

The chain joins TRBV5-4 to TRBJ2-5; no reliable D call. Germline CDR1 and CDR2: SGHNT and YYREEE (reference sequence). V was shortened by 3 bases and J by 3 bases, with 12 bases between the two germline ends. The CDR3 length is 14 residues. This CDR3 reads CASSSEALKETQYF. The CDR3 DNA reads TGTGCCAGCAGCTCTGAGGCGTTAAAAGAGACCCAGTACTTC.

Only one count was recorded for this clonotype. The rearrangement links TRBV20-1 to TRBJ2-7; no clear D. Germline CDR1 reads DFQATT; CDR2 reads SNEGSKA (reference sequence). The CDR3 is 14 amino acids. V lost 2 bases and J 0 bases, leaving 11 bases between the germline ends. Here the CDR3 reads CSARSYLNSYEQYF. The CDR3 region has the DNA TGCAGTGCTAGATCCTACTTGAACTCCTACGAGCAGTACTTC.

This rearrangement joins TRBV10-3 to TRBJ2-1; 14 nucleotides match TRBD2. CDR3 length: 16 amino acids. The germline V gene encodes CDR1 ENHRY and CDR2 SYGVKD. The V segment lost 3 bases and the J segment 10 bases; nucleotides outside the gene matches: 8. The CDR3 nucleotides are TGTGCCATCAGTGAAAAGGGACTAGCGGGAGTAGGGGAGCAGTTCTTC. Its protein is CAISEKGLAGVGEQFF.